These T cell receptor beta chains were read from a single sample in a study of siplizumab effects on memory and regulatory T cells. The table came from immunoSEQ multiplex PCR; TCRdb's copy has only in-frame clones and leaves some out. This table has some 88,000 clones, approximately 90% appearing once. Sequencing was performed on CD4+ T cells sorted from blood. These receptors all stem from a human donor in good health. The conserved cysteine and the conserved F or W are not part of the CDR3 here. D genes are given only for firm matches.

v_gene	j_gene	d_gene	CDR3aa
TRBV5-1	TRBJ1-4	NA	ASSTGGRVEKLF
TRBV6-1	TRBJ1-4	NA	ASIGNGEKLF
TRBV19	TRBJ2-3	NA	ASSFVADTQY
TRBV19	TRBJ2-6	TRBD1	ASSTRQGKVGANVLT
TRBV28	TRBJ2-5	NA	ASSLQGWRETQY
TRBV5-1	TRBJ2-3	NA	ASSLSPGMGTDTQY
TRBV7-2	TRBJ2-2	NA	ASSTQQSGELF
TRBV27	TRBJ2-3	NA	ASSFNLNRDTQY
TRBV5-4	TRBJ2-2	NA	ASSSGPITGELF
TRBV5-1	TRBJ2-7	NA	ASSFTTGTVGGRPEQY
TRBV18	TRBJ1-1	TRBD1	ASSPRDSTLNTEAF
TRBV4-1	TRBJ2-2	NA	ASGRQAGTGELF
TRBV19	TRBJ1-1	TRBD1	ASSTTGGAGTEAF
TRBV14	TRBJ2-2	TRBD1	ASSQSRGRGTGELF
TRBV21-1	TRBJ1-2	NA	ASSRRWQGAYGYT
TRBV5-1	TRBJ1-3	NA	ASSLAGGRLGNTIY
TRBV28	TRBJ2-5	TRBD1	ASSLVGQGFQTQY
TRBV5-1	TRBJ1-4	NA	ASSSSREGEKLF
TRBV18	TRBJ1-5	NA	ASRDSNQPQH
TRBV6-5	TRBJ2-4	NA	ASRSGVINIQY
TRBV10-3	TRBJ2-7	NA	AISESRQPSDEQY
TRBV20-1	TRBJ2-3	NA	SARTADTQY
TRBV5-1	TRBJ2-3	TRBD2	ASSPPKTSGRSDTQY
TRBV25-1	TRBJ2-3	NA	ASSARYLSTDTQY
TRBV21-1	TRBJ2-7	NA	ASSKSFGTGVPKPHEQY
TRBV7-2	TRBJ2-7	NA	ASSQAIGNYEQY
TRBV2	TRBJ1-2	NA	ASSESFWQAGSYGYT
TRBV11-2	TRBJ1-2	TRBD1	ASSPYGTGKGGYGYT
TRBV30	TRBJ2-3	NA	AWSVSFAGPDTQY
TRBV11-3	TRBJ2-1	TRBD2	ASSFRAGGYNEQF
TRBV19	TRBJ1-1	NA	ASKTSMNTEAF
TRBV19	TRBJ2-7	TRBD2	ASSRTKREATYEQY
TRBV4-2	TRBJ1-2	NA	ASSQGLEGGYT
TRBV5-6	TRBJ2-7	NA	ASSLRAPLYEQY
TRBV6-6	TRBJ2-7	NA	ASSILQGYEQY
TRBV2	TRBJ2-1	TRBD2	ASSDRTSGRGSSYNEQF
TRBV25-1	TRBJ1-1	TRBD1	ASSERQGKGAF